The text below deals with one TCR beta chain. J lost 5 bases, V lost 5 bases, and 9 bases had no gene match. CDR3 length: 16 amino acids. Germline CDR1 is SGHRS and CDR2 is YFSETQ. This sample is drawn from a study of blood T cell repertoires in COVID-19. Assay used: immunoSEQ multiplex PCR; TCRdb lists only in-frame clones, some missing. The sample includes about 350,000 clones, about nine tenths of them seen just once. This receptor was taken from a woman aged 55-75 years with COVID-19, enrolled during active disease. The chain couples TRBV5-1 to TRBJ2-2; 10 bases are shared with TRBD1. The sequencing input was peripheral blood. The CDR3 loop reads CASRNADRGWTGELFF. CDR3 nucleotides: TGCGCCAGCAGAAATGCGGACAGGGGGTGGACCGGGGAGCTGTTTTTT. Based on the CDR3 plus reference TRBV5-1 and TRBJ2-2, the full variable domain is KAGVTQTPRYLIKTRGQQVTLSCSPISGHRSVSWYQQTPGQGLQFLFEYFSETQRNKGNFPGRFSGRQFSNSRSEMNVSTLELGDSALYLCASRNADRGWTGELFFGEGSRLTVL.